The clone carrying this T cell receptor (beta chain) was detected ten times or more. Its antigen is unidentified. The data were obtained in a study of beta chain features in type 1 diabetes. Overall study context: On cell yields, gender and age, patients and healthy donors were similar. Examination covered under 120 million sorted cells spanning all samples.

Germline trimming cut 6 bases from V and 6 bases from J; bases unmatched to any gene: 13. Germline V lookup: CDR1 SEHNR, CDR2 FQNEAQ (reference sequence). The CDR3 spans 16 residues. Of the isolated RNA, all was reverse transcribed, and so the sequenced material was expressed TCRB transcripts. Repertoires were generated with immunoSEQ multiplex PCR, while TCRdb's copy carries only in-frame clones and drops some. The repertoire consists of around 300,000 clones, with 14% occurring once and the leading ten covering approximately 6.7%. Study findings and constraints: Here, the possible influence of HLA type (on TCRB rearrangement) remained unresolved. The naive, central memory and Treg TCRB repertoires showed an apparent similarity that was greater among patients than among healthy donors.

This sequence joins TRBV7-9 and TRBJ1-4; 7 bases fit TRBD1. The TCR originated in a man aged 25 to 40 in good health. The sample was central memory CD4+ T cells from blood. In DNA form, the CDR3 reads TGTGCCAGCAGTCCATCGCGGGGACAGAGCTATGAAAAACTGTTTTTT. Translating it yields CASSPSRGQSYEKLFF.